The TCR beta chain under discussion was sequenced for a study of radiation and T cells in renal cell carcinoma. CDR3 size: 16 residues. Trimming took 1 base from V and 4 from J, leaving 17 bases between them. The germline V gene encodes CDR1 SQVTM and CDR2 ANQGSEA. As to treatment: treatment-naive control, cytoreductive nephrectomy. The repertoire was sequenced with immunoSEQ multiplex PCR; TCRdb's copy has only in-frame clones and lacks some. In the table there are 20,000 to 25,000 clones, 45% to 65% of which are singletons. V is TRBV29-1 and J is TRBJ2-1; no firm D call. The origin of this receptor is a human donor with renal cell carcinoma. The source was tumor tissue, collected from a patient whose treatment was nephrectomy without radiotherapy. The CDR3 bases are TGCAGCGTTGAAGGGCACTCCAGGAGAGTTTACAATGAGCAGTTCTTC. This encodes CSVEGHSRRVYNEQFF.